Given below is one T cell receptor (beta chain) in context. The entry originates in a study of shared clonotypes between healthy human individuals. Here immunoSEQ multiplex PCR was the method, and the copy in TCRdb shows in-frame clones only, minus some. The sample lists 1 million to 1.2 million clones; roughly 77% were seen once. This CDR3 comprises 16 residues. CDR1 and CDR2 from the germline V gene are LNHDA and SQIVND (reference sequence). Trimming removed 11 bases from V and 0 bases from J, with 17 bases in between. The source of this sequence is a man aged 18 to 30 in good health. Some clones in this sample may be carry-over from other donors' samples. The specimen sequenced was memory CD4+ T cells from PBMCs. Indicated subset: CD45RA-negative fraction. V and J are TRBV19 and TRBJ2-6; the D call may be TRBD1 or TRBD2 (7 bases each). DNA for the CDR3: TGTGCCCCGATACAGGGGACTAACTCTGGGGCCAACGTCCTGACTTTC. The encoded protein is CAPIQGTNSGANVLTF. The whole variable domain, remainder taken from reference TRBV19 and TRBJ2-6, is DGGITQSPKYLFRKEGQNVTLSCEQNLNHDAMYWYRQDPGQGLRLIYYSQIVNDFQKGDIAEGYSVSREKKESFPLTVTSAQKNPTAFYLCAPIQGTNSGANVLTFGAGSRLTVL.